These T cell receptor beta chains were read from a single sample in a study of T cells in Graves' hyperthyroidism and ophthalmopathy. TCRdb called the multiplex PCR reads again in MiXCR, with one record for every CDR3 protein. The sample lists 600,000 to 800,000 distinct CDR3 sequences; around a third were seen once. Sequenced input: blood. The source is a woman aged 40-49 years with Graves' hyperthyroidism. Both conserved end residues are part of each CDR3. Fields, in order: J gene, D gene, V gene, clone size, CDR3 DNA, CDR3 protein. D genes are given only for firm matches. Only part of the rows carry a size: once, few, many, or a class if the clone is expanded.

J: TRBJ1-4
D: .
V: TRBV7-2
size: few
DNA: TGTGCCAGCAGCCAACCGGGGGGTAATGAAAAACTGTTTTTT
CDR3: CASSQPGGNEKLFF

J: TRBJ2-7
D: .
V: TRBV15
size: many
DNA: TGTGCCACCAGCAGGGACGTCTCCTACGAGCAGTACTTC
CDR3: CATSRDVSYEQYF

J: TRBJ2-2
D: .
V: TRBV6-1
size: .
DNA: TGTGCCAGCAGTGAAAACTGGGGCCGGACCGGGGAGCTGTTTTTT
CDR3: CASSENWGRTGELFF

J: TRBJ2-3
D: .
V: TRBV11-1
size: once
DNA: TGTGCCAGCAGCTTAGGCAGGAGCACAGATACGCAGTATTTT
CDR3: CASSLGRSTDTQYF

J: TRBJ2-2
D: .
V: TRBV20-1
size: few
DNA: TGCAGTGCTAGAGATCGGCGGAAGAACACCGGGGAGCTGTTTTTT
CDR3: CSARDRRKNTGELFF

J: TRBJ2-7
D: .
V: TRBV7-9
size: few
DNA: TGTGCCAGCAGCTTAGTTGTGACGGCAGCAGGCTACGAGCAGTACTTC
CDR3: CASSLVVTAAGYEQYF

J: TRBJ2-5
D: .
V: TRBV7-2
size: .
DNA: TGCGCCAGCAGCTTGTCCCCAGGGACTGGGGAGACCCAGTACTTC
CDR3: CASSLSPGTGETQYF

J: TRBJ2-5
D: .
V: TRBV20-1
size: .
DNA: TGCAGTGCTAGAAGGCAGGGGACCCAGTACTTC
CDR3: CSARRQGTQYF

J: TRBJ1-1
D: .
V: TRBV7-8
size: .
DNA: TGTGCCAGCAGCTATACAGGGAGGTGGGCTGAAGCTTTCTTT
CDR3: CASSYTGRWAEAFF

J: TRBJ2-7
D: .
V: TRBV5-4
size: few
DNA: TGTGCCAGCAGCCAACGGGGTCTCGGAAGCGAGCAGTACTTC
CDR3: CASSQRGLGSEQYF

J: TRBJ1-5
D: TRBD1
V: TRBV6-1
size: once
DNA: TGTGCCAGCAGTCCATTTATCATTCGCTGGTACAGGGGAAATCAGGGTCAGCCCCAGCATTTT
CDR3: CASSPFIIRWYRGNQGQPQHF

J: TRBJ1-2
D: .
V: TRBV9
size: many
DNA: TGTGCCAGCAGCGGGGACACAGGGTTCGACTATGGCTACACCTTC
CDR3: CASSGDTGFDYGYTF

J: TRBJ1-1
D: .
V: TRBV15
size: many
DNA: TGTGCCACCAGCAGCTTGTCCCCAGGGAATTTCGCTGAAGCTTTCTTT
CDR3: CATSSLSPGNFAEAFF

J: TRBJ2-7
D: .
V: TRBV24-1
size: .
DNA: TGTGCCAGCAGTTTGCCAGGGACCACCGCTACTGACGAGCAGTACTTC
CDR3: CASSLPGTTATDEQYF

J: TRBJ1-1
D: TRBD1
V: TRBV29-1
size: many
DNA: TGCAGCGTAAAGGGACATCGGATACAGGGGGCGAAGGCTGAAGCTTTCTTT
CDR3: CSVKGHRIQGAKAEAFF

J: TRBJ2-7
D: TRBD1
V: TRBV5-4
size: .
DNA: TGTGCCGGTTCCTTCGGACAGGGGAAGACCTACGAGCAGTACTTC
CDR3: CAGSFGQGKTYEQYF

J: TRBJ2-7
D: TRBD2
V: TRBV5-5
size: .
DNA: TGTGCCAGCAGCTCCCGTCCAGCGGGGGGCCTGGAGCAGTACTTC
CDR3: CASSSRPAGGLEQYF

J: TRBJ2-7
D: TRBD2
V: TRBV6-9
size: few
DNA: TGTGCCAGCAGTCATTTAGCGGGAGGGCCGTGGCACGAGCAGTACTTC
CDR3: CASSHLAGGPWHEQYF

J: TRBJ1-1
D: .
V: TRBV12-3/TRBV12-4
size: .
DNA: TGTGCCAGCAGTGGATTGAAGAGGGAGGATAAAGCTTTCTTT
CDR3: CASSGLKREDKAFF

J: TRBJ2-7
D: .
V: TRBV4-3
size: .
DNA: TGCGCCAGCAGCCATGCGGGCTTTGGCCCCTCGGGCTCCTACGAGCAGTACTTC
CDR3: CASSHAGFGPSGSYEQYF